This record concerns one TCR beta chain sequence. Each donor gave roughly 10 milliliters of peripheral blood. This sample is drawn from a study of blood T cells in healthy people across ages. CDR3 length equals 13 residues. Trimming left V 6 bases short and J 10 bases short, with 15 bases between. The germline V gene has CDR1 MNHEY and CDR2 SVGAGI. A second about 7 to 11 cycle PCR used barcoded and J-beta primers. TCRdb re-called the 5' RACE reads with MiXCR, one entry per CDR3 protein. The sample lists about 810,000 distinct CDR3 sequences; 36% were seen once. The sequenced sample was blood. This clonotype was sampled from a man aged 18 to 30 in good health. The J gene is TRBJ1-4, the V gene TRBV6-5, with D perhaps TRBD1 (5 bases). CDR3 amino acids: CASRPTERGKLFF. CDR3 coding DNA: TGTGCCAGCAGACCGACAGAAAGAGGAAAACTGTTTTTT.